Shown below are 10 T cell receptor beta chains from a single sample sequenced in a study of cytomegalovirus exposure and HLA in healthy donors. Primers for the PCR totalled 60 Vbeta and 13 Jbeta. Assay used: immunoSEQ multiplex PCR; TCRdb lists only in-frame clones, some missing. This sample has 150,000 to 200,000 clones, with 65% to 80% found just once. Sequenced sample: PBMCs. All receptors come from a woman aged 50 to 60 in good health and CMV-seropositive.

CDR3 loop: CASSSEPYEQYF. The CDR3 bases are TGTGCCAGCAGCTCTGAGCCGTACGAGCAGTACTTC. The J gene is TRBJ2-7, the V gene TRBV7-9; no clear D. Germline CDR1 is SEHNR and CDR2 is FQNEAQ (reference sequence). This CDR3 is built from 12 residues. The ends were cut back, 4 bases at V and 4 bases at J, with 8 bases in the middle.

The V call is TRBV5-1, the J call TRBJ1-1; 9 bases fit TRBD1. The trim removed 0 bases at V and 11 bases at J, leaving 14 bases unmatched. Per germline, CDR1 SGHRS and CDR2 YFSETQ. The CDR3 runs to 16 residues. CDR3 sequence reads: CASSLELQGAGFSAFF. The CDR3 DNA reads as TGCGCCAGCAGCTTGGAATTACAGGGGGCAGGATTCAGTGCTTTCTTT. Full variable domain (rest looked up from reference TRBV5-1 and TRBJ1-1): KAGVTQTPRYLIKTRGQQVTLSCSPISGHRSVSWYQQTPGQGLQFLFEYFSETQRNKGNFPGRFSGRQFSNSRSEMNVSTLELGDSALYLCASSLELQGAGFSAFFGQGTRLTVV.

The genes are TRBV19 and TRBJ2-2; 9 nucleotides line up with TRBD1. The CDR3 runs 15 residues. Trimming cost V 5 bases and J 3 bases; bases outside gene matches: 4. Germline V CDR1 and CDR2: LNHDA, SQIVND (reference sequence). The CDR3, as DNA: TGTGCCAGTAGTCCAGACAGGGGGTACACCGGGGAGCTGTTTTTT. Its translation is CASSPDRGYTGELFF.

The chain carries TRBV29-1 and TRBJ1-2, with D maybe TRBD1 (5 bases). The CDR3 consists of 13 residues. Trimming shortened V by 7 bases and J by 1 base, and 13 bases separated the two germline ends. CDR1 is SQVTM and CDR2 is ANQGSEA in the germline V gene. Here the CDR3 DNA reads TGCAGCGAGACAGCCCAAGTTAACTATGGCTACACCTTC. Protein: CSETAQVNYGYTF.

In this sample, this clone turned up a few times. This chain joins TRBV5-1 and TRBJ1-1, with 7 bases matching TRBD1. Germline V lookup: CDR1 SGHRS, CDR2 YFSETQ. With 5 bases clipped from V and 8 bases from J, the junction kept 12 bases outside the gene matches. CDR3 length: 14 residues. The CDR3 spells CASSSQGGEIEAFF. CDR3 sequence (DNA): TGCGCCAGCAGTTCCCAAGGGGGCGAGATCGAAGCTTTCTTT.

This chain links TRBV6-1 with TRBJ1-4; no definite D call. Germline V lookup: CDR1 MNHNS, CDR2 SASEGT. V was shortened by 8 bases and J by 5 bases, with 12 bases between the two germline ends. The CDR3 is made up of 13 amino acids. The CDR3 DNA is TGTGCCAGCGCGGTCAGTCGAAATGAAAAACTGTTTTTT. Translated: CASAVSRNEKLFF.

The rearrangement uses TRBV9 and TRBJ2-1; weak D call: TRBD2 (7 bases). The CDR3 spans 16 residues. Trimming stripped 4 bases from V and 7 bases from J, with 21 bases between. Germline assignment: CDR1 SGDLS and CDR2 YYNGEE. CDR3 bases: TGTGCCAGCAGCTTCAGGGAGGGAGGGAGGGGGAATGAGCAGTTCTTC. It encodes CASSFREGGRGNEQFF.

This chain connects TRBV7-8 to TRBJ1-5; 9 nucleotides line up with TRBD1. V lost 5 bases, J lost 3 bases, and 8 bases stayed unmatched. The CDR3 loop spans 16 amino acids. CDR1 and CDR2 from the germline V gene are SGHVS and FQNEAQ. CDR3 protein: CASSPRGQGNNQPQHF. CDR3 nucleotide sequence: TGTGCCAGCAGCCCTAGGGGACAGGGAAACAATCAGCCCCAGCATTTT. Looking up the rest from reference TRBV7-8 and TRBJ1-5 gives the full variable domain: GAGVSQSPRYKVAKRGQDVALRCDPISGHVSLFWYQQALGQGPEFLTYFQNEAQLDKSGLPSDRFFAERPEGSVSTLKIQRTQQEDSAVYLCASSPRGQGNNQPQHFGDGTRLSIL.

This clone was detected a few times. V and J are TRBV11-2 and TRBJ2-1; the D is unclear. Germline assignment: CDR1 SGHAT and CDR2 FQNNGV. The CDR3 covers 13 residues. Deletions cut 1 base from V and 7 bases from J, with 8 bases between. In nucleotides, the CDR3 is TGTGCCAGCAGCTTAGGATGGGCAAATGAGCAGTTCTTC. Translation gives CASSLGWANEQFF.

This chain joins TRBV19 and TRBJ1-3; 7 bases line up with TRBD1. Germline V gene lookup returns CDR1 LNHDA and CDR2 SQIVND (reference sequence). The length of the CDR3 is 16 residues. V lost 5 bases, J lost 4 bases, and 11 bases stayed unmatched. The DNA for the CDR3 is TGTGCCAGTAGTTCCAGCCGACAGGGAAGGGGAAACACCATATATTTT. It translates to CASSSSRQGRGNTIYF.